The source of this T cell receptor beta chain is a study of shared clonotypes between healthy human individuals. Positively selected for CCR7, the CD45RO-negative cells used as naive CD8 cells excluded terminally differentiated effector memory CD45RA+ cells. The assay was immunoSEQ multiplex PCR, and TCRdb's table has in-frame clones only and misses some. Of over 2 million clones listed, just under 95% are singletons. Germline V gives CDR1 MNHNS, CDR2 SASEGT. With 2 bases clipped from V and 0 bases from J, the junction kept 5 bases outside the gene matches. The CDR3 totals 17 residues. This receptor was taken from a man aged 18 to 29 in good health. The material sequenced was naive CD8+ T cells sorted from blood. V gene TRBV6-1 combines with J gene TRBJ1-5; TRBD1 matches at 9 bases. DNA of the CDR3: TGTGCCAGCAGTGAATTTGGGACAGGGAATAGCAATCAGCCCCAGCATTTT. This encodes CASSEFGTGNSNQPQHF.